The clone carrying this T cell receptor beta chain was observed at least ten times. The sample belongs to a study of T cells in Graves' hyperthyroidism and ophthalmopathy. Study-level information: Specimen type is peripheral blood, collected at initial diagnosis prior to any treatment.

V was cut by 1 base and J by 4 bases, with 7 bases left in between. The CDR3 sequence is 13 residues long. TCR beta CDR3 regions were amplified from RNA. Carried out on the TCR CDR3, a first-round RT-PCR used the HTBI primer set. TCRdb re-analysed the multiplex PCR reads in MiXCR, keeping a single row per CDR3 protein. The table has around 800,000 distinct CDR3 sequences, about two fifths seen once; the top ten hold around 10%. Uncontrolled infection, other autoimmune disease, pregnancy or lactation barred patients from enrollment. PBMCs were collected from an approximately 9.3 ml volume of fresh peripheral blood.

Material: blood. The chain links TRBV12-3 or TRBV12-4 to TRBJ1-2; D not resolved. The source of this sequence is a man younger than 35 with Graves' hyperthyroidism. CDR3 DNA: TGTGCCAGCAGTTTAGTCCTTACCTATGGCTACACCTTC. Translated, it gives CASSLVLTYGYTF.